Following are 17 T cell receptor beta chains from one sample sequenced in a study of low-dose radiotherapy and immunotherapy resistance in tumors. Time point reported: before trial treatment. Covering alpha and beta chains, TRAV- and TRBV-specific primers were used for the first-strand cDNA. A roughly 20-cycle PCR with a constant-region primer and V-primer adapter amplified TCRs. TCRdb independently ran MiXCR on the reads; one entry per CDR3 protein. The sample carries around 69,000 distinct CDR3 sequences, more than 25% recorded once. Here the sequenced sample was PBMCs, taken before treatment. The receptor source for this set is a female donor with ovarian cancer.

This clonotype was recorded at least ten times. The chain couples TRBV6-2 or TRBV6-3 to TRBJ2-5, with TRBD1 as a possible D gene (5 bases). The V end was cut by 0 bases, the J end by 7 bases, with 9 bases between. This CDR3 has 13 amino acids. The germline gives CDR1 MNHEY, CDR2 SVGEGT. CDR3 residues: CASSYSQGWTQYF. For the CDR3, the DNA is TGTGCCAGCAGTTACTCGCAGGGTTGGACCCAGTACTTC.

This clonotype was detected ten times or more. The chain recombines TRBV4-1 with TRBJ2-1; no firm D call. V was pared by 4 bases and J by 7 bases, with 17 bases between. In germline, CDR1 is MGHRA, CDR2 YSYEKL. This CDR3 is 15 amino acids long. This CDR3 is CASSRRGGVRNEQFF. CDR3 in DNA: TGCGCCAGCAGCCGCCGTGGTGGAGTTCGTAATGAGCAGTTCTTC.

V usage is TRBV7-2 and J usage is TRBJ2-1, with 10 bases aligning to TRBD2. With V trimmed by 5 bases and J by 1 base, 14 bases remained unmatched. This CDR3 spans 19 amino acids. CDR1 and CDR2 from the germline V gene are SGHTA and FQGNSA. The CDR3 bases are TGTGCCAGCAGCCCGAGACGACTAGCGGGCCTGTCGTCCTACAATGAGCAGTTCTTC. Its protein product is CASSPRRLAGLSSYNEQFF.

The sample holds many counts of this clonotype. CDR3 region: CASATSGYYNEQFF. CDR3 DNA: TGTGCCAGCGCGACTAGCGGATATTACAATGAGCAGTTCTTC. The V call is TRBV3-1, the J call TRBJ2-1; TRBD2 aligns across 9 bases. Germline V CDR1 and CDR2: LGHDT, YNNKEL (reference sequence). Unmatched junction bases numbered 6, after V lost 8 bases and J lost 4 bases. The CDR3 is made up of 14 amino acids.

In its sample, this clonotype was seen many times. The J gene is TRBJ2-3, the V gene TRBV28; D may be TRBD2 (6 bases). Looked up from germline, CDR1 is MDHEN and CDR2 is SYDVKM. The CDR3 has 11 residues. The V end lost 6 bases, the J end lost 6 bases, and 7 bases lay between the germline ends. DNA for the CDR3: TGTGCCAGCAGGGGGAGGGATACGCAGTATTTT. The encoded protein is CASRGRDTQYF.

In DNA form, the CDR3 reads TGTGCCAGCAGCTCACTAGATTACCAGTACTTC. As protein: CASSSLDYQYF. J is TRBJ2-5 and V is TRBV7-9, with D perhaps TRBD2 (5 bases). The CDR3 contains 11 residues. The germline gives CDR1 SEHNR, CDR2 FQNEAQ (reference sequence). V lost 4 bases and J 10 bases, leaving 10 bases between the germline ends.

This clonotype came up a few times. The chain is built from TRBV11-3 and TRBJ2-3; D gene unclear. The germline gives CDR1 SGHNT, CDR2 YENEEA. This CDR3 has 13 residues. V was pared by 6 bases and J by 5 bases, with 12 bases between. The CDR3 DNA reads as TGTGCCAGCAGAGGAACAGCTATAGATACGCAGTATTTT. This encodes CASRGTAIDTQYF. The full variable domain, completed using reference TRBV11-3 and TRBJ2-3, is EAGVVQSPRYKIIEKKQPVAFWCNPISGHNTLYWYLQNLGQGPELLIRYENEEAVDDSQLPKDRFSAERLKGVDSTLKIQPAELGDSAVYLCASRGTAIDTQYFGPGTRLTVL.

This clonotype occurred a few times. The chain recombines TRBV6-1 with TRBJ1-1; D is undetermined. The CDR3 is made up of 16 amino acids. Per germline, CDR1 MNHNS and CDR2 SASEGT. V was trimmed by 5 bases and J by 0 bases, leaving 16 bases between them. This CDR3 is CASSPRASPMNTEAFF. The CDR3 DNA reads TGTGCCAGCAGTCCAAGGGCCTCCCCCATGAACACTGAAGCTTTCTTT.

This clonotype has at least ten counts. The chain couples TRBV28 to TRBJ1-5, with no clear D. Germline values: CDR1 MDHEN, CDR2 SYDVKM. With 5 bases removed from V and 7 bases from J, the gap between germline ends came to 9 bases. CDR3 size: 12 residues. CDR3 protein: CASSPPNQPQHF. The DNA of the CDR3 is TGTGCCAGCAGTCCGCCAAACCAGCCCCAGCATTTT. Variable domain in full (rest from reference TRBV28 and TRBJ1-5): DVKVTQSSRYLVKRTGEKVFLECVQDMDHENMFWYRQDPGLGLRLIYFSYDVKMKEKGDIPEGYSVSREKKERFSLILESASTNQTSMYLCASSPPNQPQHFGDGTRLSIL.

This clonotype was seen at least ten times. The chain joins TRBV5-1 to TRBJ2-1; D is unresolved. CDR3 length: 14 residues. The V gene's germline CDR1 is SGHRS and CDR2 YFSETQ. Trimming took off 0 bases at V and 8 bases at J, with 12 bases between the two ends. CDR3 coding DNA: TGCGCCAGCAGCTTGGAGGCTAGTATCGATGAGCAGTTCTTC. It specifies CASSLEASIDEQFF.

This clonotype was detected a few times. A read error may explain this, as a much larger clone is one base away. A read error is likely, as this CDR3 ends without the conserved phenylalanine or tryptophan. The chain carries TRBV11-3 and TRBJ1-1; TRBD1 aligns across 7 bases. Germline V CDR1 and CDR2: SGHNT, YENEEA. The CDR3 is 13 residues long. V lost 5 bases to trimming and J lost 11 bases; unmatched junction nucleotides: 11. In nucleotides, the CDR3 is TGTGCCAGCAGCACACCCTCAGGGGGTGCCGCTTTCTTG. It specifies CASSTPSGGAAFL.

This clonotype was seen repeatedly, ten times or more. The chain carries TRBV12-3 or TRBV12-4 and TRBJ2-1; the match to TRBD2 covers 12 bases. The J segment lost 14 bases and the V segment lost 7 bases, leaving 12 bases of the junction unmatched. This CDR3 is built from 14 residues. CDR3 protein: CASTLGLASGREFF. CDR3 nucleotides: TGTGCCAGCACCCTAGGCCTGGCTAGCGGGAGGGAGTTCTTC.

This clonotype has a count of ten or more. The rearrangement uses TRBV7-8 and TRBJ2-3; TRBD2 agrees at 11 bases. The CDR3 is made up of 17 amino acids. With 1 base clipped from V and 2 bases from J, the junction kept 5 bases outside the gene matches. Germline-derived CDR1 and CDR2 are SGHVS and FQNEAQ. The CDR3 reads CASSLGLAGGPTDTQYF. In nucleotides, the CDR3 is TGTGCCAGCAGCTTAGGGCTAGCGGGGGGACCCACAGATACGCAGTATTTT.

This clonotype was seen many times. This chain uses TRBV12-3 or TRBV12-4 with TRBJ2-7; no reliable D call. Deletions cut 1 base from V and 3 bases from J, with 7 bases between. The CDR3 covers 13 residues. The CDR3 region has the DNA TGTGCCAGCAGTTTAGGGTCAGACTACGAGCAGTACTTC. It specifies CASSLGSDYEQYF.

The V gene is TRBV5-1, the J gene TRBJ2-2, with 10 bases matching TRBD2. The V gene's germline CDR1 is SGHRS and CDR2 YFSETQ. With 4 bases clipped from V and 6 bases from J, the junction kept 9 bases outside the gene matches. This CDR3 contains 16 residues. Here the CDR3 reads CASSIVAGGPPGELFF. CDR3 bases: TGCGCCAGCAGCATAGTAGCGGGGGGCCCTCCCGGGGAGCTGTTTTTT.

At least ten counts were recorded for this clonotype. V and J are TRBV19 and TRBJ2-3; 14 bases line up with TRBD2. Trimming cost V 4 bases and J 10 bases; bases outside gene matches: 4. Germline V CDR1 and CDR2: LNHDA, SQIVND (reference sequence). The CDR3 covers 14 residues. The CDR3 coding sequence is TGTGCCAGTAGTACGGGACTAGCGGGAGTGGCGCAGTATTTT. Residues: CASSTGLAGVAQYF.

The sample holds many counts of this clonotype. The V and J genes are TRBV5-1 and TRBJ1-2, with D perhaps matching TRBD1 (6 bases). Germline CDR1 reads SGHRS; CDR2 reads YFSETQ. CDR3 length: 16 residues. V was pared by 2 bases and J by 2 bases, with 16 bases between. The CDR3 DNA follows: TGCGCCAGCAGCTTTTCCGGAGGCAGGGGAAACTATGGCTACACCTTC. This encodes CASSFSGGRGNYGYTF.